Below are 7 T cell receptor beta chains sequenced from a single sample in a study of blood T cell repertoires in COVID-19. Method: immunoSEQ multiplex PCR; TCRdb's copy keeps in-frame clones and lacks some. The data contain about 73,000 clones, around 83% of them singletons. The material sequenced was peripheral blood. All receptors derive from a man in his forties or fifties with active COVID-19.

The chain employs TRBV28 and TRBJ2-3; 10 nucleotides align to TRBD2. J gave up 3 bases and V 5 bases, and 5 bases lay outside the gene matches. The germline CDR1 and CDR2 sequences are MDHEN and SYDVKM. This CDR3 is 15 amino acids long. The CDR3 DNA sequence: TGTGCCAGCAGTCCCCGGACTAGCGGAACAGATACGCAGTATTTT. Residues: CASSPRTSGTDTQYF.

This clone was seen only a few times. The chain employs TRBV7-3 and TRBJ2-3; 9 nucleotides match TRBD2. The CDR3 length is 18 residues. The germline CDR1 and CDR2 sequences are SGHTA and FQGTGA. V trimming: 1 base; J trimming: 2 bases; junction bases outside the gene matches: 10. The CDR3 loop reads CASSLSASGTSATDTQYF. The CDR3 DNA follows: TGTGCCAGCAGCTTAAGTGCTAGCGGGACCTCAGCCACAGATACGCAGTATTTT.

V gene TRBV19 combines with J gene TRBJ2-1, with D possibly TRBD2 on 6 matching bases. Per germline, CDR1 LNHDA and CDR2 SQIVND (reference sequence). Deletions cut 10 bases from V and 0 bases from J, with 13 bases between. The CDR3 has 14 amino acids. Here the CDR3 DNA reads TGTGCCACTCAATCGACTAGCTCCTACAATGAGCAGTTCTTC. It encodes CATQSTSSYNEQFF. Based on the CDR3 plus reference TRBV19 and TRBJ2-1, the full variable domain is DGGITQSPKYLFRKEGQNVTLSCEQNLNHDAMYWYRQDPGQGLRLIYYSQIVNDFQKGDIAEGYSVSREKKESFPLTVTSAQKNPTAFYLCATQSTSSYNEQFFGPGTRLTVL.

The rearrangement joins TRBV18 to TRBJ2-2, with 10 positions matching TRBD2. The CDR3 is 16 amino acids. The germline V gene encodes CDR1 KGHSH and CDR2 LQKENI. J gave up 1 base and V 4 bases, and 3 bases lay outside the gene matches. CDR3 protein: CASSQGLAVNTGELFF. DNA for the CDR3: TGTGCCAGCTCACAAGGACTAGCGGTGAACACCGGGGAGCTGTTTTTT.

V gene TRBV18 combines with J gene TRBJ1-3, with D uncertain. CDR3 length: 14 amino acids. Germline CDR1 KGHSH, CDR2 LQKENI. With 0 bases removed from V and 7 bases from J, the gap between germline ends came to 10 bases. CDR3 in DNA: TGTGCCAGCTCACCACCGGGAGCGGCCAACACCATATATTTT. Protein: CASSPPGAANTIYF.

The chain is built from TRBV4-1 and TRBJ2-7; weak D call: TRBD1 (6 bases). Trimming removed 4 bases at V and 3 bases at J, with 10 bases between. CDR3 length: 13 amino acids. Germline V gene lookup returns CDR1 MGHRA and CDR2 YSYEKL. The CDR3 DNA follows: TGCGCCAGCAGCCTTAGGACAGACTACGAGCAGTACTTC. Translating gives CASSLRTDYEQYF.

The chain employs TRBV4-1 and TRBJ2-1; 13 bases match TRBD2. The J segment lost 5 bases and the V segment lost 2 bases, leaving 6 bases of the junction unmatched. Looked up from germline, CDR1 is MGHRA and CDR2 is YSYEKL. This CDR3 contains 17 residues. The CDR3 here is CASSQLAGTSGNNEQFF. DNA for the CDR3: TGCGCCAGCAGCCAACTGGCCGGGACTAGCGGGAACAATGAGCAGTTCTTC.